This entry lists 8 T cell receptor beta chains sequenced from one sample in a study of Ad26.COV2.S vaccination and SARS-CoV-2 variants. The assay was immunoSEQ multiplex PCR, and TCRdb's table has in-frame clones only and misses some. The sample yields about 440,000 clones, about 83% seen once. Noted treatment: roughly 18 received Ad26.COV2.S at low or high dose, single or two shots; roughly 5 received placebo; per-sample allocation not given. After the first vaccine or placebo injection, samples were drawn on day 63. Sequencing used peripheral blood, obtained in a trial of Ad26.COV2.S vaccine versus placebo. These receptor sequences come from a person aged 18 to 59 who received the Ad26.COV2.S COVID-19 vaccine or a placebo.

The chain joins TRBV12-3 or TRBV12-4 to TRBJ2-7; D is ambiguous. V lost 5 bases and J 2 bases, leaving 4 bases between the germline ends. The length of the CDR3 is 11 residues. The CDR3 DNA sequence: TGTGCCAGCAGTCGCGCCTACGAGCAGTACTTC. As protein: CASSRAYEQYF.

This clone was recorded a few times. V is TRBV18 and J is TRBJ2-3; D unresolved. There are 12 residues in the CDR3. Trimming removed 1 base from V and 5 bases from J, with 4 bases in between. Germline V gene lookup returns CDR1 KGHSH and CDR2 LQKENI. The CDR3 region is CASSPRGDTQYF. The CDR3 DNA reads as TGTGCCAGCTCACCACGGGGAGATACGCAGTATTTT.

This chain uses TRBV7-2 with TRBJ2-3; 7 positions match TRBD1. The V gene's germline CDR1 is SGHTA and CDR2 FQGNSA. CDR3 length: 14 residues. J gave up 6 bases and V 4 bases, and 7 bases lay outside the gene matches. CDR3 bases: TGTGCCAGCAGCTGGGACAGACTAAGGGATACGCAGTATTTT. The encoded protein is CASSWDRLRDTQYF. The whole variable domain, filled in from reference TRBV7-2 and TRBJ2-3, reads GAGVSQSPSNKVTEKGKDVELRCDPISGHTALYWYRQSLGQGLEFLIYFQGNSAPDKSGLPSDRFSAERTGGSVSTLTIQRTQQEDSAVYLCASSWDRLRDTQYFGPGTRLTVL.

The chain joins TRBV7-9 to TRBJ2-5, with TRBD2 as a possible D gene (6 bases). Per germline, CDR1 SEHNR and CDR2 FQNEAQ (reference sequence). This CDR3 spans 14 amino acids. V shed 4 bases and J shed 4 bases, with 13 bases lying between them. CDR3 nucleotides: TGTGCCAGCAGCTCTTACGGGGGTAGAGAGACCCAGTACTTC. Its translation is CASSSYGGRETQYF.

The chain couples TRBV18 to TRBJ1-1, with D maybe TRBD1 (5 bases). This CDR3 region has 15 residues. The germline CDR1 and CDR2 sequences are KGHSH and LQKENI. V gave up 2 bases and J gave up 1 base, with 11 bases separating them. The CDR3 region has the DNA TGTGCCAGCTCACCATCAGGGCCCCCGAACACTGAAGCTTTCTTT. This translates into CASSPSGPPNTEAFF.

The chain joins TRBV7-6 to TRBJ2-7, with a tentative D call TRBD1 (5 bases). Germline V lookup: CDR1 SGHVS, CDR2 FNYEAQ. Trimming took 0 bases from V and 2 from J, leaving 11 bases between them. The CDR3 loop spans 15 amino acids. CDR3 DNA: TGTGCCAGCAGCTTAGCGGCAGGGCATACCTACGAGCAGTACTTC. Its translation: CASSLAAGHTYEQYF.

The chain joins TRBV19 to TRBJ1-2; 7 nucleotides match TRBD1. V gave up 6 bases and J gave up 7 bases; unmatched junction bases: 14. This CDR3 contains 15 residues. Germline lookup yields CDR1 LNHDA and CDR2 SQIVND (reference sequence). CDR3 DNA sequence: TGTGCCAGTAGGAAACCCACGGTGACAGGGACTGGCTACACCTTC. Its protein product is CASRKPTVTGTGYTF.

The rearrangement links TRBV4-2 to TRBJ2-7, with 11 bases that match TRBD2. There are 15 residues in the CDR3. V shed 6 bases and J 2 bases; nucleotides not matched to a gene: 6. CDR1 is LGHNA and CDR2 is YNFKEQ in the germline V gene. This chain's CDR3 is CASRAQTSGTYEQYF. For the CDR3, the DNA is TGTGCCAGCAGAGCCCAGACTAGCGGGACCTACGAGCAGTACTTC.